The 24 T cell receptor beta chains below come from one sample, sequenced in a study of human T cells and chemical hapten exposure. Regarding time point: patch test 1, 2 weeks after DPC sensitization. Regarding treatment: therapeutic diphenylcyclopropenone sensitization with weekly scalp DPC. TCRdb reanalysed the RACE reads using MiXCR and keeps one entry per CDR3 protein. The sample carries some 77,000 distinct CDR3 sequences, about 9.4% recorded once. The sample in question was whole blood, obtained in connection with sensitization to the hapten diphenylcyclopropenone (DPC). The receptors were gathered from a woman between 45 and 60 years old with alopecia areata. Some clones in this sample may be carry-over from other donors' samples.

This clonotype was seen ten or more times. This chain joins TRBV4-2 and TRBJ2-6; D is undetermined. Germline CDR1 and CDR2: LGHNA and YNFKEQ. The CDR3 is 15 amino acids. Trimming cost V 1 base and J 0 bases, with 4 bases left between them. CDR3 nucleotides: TGTGCCAGCAGCCAAGCGAACTCTGGGGCCAACGTCCTGACTTTC. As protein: CASSQANSGANVLTF.

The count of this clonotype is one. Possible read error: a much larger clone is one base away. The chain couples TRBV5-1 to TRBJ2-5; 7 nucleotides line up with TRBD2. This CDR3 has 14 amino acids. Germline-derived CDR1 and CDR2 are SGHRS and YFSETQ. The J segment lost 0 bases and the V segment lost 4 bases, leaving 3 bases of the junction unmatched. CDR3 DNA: TGCGCCAGCAGCCCCGGGACTAACCAAGAGACCCAGTACTTC. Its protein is CASSPGTNQETQYF.

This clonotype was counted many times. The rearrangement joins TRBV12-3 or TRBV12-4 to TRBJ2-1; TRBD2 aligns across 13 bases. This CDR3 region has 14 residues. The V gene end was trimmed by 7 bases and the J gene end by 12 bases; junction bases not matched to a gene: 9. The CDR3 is CASTYGLAGDGQFF. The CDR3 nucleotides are TGTGCCAGCACCTACGGACTAGCGGGAGACGGGCAGTTCTTC.

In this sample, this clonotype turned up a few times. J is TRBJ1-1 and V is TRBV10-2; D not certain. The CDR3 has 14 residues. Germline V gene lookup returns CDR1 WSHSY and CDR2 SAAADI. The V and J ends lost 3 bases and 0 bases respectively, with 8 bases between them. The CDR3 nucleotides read TGCGCCAGCAGTGAACAGACCATGAACACTGAAGCTTTCTTT. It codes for CASSEQTMNTEAFF.

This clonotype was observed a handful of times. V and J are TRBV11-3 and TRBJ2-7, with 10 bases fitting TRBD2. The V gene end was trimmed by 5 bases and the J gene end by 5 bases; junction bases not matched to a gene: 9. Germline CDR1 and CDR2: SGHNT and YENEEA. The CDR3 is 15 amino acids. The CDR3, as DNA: TGTGCCAGCAGCCTAGGAGGGACTAGCGAAAACGAGCAGTACTTC. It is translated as CASSLGGTSENEQYF.

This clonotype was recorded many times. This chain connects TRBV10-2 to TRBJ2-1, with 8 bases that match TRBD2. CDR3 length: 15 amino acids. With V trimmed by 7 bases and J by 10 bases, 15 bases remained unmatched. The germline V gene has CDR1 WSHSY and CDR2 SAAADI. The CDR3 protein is CASTLTSGFTQEQFF. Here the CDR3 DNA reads TGCGCCAGCACCTTAACTAGCGGATTTACCCAGGAGCAGTTCTTC.

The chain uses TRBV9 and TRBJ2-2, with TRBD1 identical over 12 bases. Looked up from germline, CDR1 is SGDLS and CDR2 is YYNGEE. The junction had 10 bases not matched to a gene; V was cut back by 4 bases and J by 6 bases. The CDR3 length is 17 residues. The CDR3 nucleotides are TGTGCCAGCAGCCCCAGGGACAGGGGGCCTACCCCCGGGGAGCTGTTTTTT. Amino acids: CASSPRDRGPTPGELFF.

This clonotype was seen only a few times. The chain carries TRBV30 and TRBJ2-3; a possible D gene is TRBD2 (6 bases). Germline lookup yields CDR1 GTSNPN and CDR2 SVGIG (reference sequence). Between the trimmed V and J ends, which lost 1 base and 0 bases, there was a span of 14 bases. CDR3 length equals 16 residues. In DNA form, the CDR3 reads TGTGCCTGGAGTGGTGTGGGGGGAACTAGCACAGATACGCAGTATTTT. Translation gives CAWSGVGGTSTDTQYF.

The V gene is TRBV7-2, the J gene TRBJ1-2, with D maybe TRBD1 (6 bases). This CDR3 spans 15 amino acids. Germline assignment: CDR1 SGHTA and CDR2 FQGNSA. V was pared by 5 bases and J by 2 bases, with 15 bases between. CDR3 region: CASSPRVGANYGYTF. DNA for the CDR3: TGTGCCAGCAGCCCCCGAGTGGGGGCCAACTATGGCTACACCTTC.

Here the CDR3 reads CASSFMKRTGELFF. CDR3 nucleotides: TGTGCCAGCAGTTTCATGAAGCGCACCGGGGAGCTGTTTTTT. The chain joins TRBV28 to TRBJ2-2; no reliable D call. This CDR3 region has 14 residues. CDR1 and CDR2 from the germline V gene are MDHEN and SYDVKM. V was cut by 3 bases and J by 4 bases, with 9 bases left in between.

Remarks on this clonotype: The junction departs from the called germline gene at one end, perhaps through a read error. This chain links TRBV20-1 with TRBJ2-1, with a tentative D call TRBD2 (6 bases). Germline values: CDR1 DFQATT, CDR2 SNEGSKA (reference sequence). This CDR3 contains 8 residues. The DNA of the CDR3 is TGCAGTGCTAAGGGACTTCTCTTC. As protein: CSAKGLLF.

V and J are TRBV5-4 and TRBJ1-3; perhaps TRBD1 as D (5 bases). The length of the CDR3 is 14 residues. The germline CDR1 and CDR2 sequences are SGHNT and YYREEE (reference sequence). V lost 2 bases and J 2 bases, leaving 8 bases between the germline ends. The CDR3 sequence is CASSFPGPGNTIYF. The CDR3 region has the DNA TGTGCCAGCAGCTTTCCAGGGCCTGGAAACACCATATATTTT.

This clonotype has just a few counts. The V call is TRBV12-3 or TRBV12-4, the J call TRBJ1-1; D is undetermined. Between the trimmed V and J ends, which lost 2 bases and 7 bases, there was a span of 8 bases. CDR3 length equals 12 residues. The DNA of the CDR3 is TGTGCCAGCAGTTTACAGAAAAGTGAAGCTTTCTTT. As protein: CASSLQKSEAFF.

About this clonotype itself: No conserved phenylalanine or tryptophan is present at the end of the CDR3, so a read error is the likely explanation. The CDR3 region is CASSLSATGGIMNTEAFS. The CDR3 region has the DNA TGTGCCAGCAGCTTAAGCGCAACAGGGGGGATTATGAACACTGAAGCTTTCTCT. The V call is TRBV7-6, the J call TRBJ1-1; 8 bases agree with TRBD1. The CDR3 sequence is 18 residues long. In germline, CDR1 is SGHVS, CDR2 FNYEAQ. With 2 bases clipped from V and 0 bases from J, the junction kept 11 bases outside the gene matches.

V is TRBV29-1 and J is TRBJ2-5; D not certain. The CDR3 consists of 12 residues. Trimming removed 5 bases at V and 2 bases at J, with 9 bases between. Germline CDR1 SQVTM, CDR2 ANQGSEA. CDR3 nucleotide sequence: TGCAGCGTTCCCCTACAGCAAGAGACCCAGTACTTC. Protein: CSVPLQQETQYF.

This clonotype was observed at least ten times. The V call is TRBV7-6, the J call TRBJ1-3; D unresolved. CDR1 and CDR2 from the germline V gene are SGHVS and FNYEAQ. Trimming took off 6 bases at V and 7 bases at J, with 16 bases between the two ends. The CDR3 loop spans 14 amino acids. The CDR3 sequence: CASRADFMSNTIYF. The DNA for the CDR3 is TGTGCCAGCAGGGCTGACTTTATGTCTAACACCATATATTTT. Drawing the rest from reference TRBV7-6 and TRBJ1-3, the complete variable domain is GAGVSQSPRYKVTKRGQDVALRCDPISGHVSLYWYRQALGQGPEFLTYFNYEAQQDKSGLPNDRFSAERPEGSISTLTIQRTEQRDSAMYRCASRADFMSNTIYFGEGSWLTVV.

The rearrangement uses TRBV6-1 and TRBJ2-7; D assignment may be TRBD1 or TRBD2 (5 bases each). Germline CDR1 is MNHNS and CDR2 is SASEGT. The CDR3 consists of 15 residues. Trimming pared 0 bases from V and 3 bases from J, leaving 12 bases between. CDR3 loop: CASSEAGQGLYEQYF. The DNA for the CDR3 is TGTGCCAGCAGTGAAGCTGGACAAGGACTCTACGAGCAGTACTTC.

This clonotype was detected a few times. The CDR3 nucleotides read TGTGCCAGCAGCTTAGTCCGCGGATACACAGATACGCAGTATTTT. This codes for CASSLVRGYTDTQYF. The V call is TRBV11-2, the J call TRBJ2-3; D unclear. CDR3 length: 15 residues. Germline assignment: CDR1 SGHAT and CDR2 FQNNGV. The V and J ends lost 1 base and 2 bases respectively, with 10 bases between them.

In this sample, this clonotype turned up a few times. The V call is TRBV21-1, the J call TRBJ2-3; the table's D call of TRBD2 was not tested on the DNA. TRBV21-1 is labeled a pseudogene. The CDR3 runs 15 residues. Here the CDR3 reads CASSKQRVSTDTQYF. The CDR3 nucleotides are TGTGCCAGCAGCAAGCAGCGGGTCAGCACAGATACGCAGTATTTT.

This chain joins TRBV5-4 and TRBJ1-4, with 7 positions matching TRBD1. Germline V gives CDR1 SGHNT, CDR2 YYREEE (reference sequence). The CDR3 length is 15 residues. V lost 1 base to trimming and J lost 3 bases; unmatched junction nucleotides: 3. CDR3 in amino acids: CASSLSGTANEKLFF. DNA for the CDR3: TGTGCCAGCAGCTTGTCGGGGACAGCTAATGAAAAACTGTTTTTT.

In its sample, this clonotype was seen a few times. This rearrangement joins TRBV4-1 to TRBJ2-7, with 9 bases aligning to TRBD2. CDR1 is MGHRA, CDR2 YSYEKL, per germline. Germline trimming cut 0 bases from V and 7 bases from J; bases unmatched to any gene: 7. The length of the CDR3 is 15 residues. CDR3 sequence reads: CASSQDASGNREQYF. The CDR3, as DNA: TGCGCCAGCAGCCAAGATGCTAGCGGGAACCGGGAGCAGTACTTC.

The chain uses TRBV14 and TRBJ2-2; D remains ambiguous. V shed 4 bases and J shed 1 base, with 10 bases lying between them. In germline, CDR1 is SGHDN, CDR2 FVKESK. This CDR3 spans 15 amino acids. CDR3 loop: CASSPLRGNTGELFF. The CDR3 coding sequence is TGTGCCAGCAGCCCCCTGCGCGGGAACACCGGGGAGCTGTTTTTT.

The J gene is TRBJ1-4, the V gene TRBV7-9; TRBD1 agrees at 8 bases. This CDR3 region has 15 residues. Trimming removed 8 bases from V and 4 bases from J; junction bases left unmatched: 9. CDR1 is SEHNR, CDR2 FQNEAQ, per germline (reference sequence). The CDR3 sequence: CASGQGARSNEKLFF. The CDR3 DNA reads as TGTGCCAGCGGTCAGGGGGCACGGAGTAATGAAAAACTGTTTTTT.

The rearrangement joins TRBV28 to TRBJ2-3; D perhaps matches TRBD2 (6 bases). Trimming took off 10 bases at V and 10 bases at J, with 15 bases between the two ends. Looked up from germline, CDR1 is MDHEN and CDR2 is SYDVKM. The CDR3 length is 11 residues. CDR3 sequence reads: CAISGTYPQYF. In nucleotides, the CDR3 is TGTGCCATATCCGGGACTTATCCGCAGTATTTT. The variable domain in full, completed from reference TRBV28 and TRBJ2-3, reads DVKVTQSSRYLVKRTGEKVFLECVQDMDHENMFWYRQDPGLGLRLIYFSYDVKMKEKGDIPEGYSVSREKKERFSLILESASTNQTSMYLCAISGTYPQYFGPGTRLTVL.